Described below is a single TCR beta chain sequence and its context. Antigen specificity is unknown. This CDR3 has 15 residues. The V and J ends lost 3 bases and 5 bases, in that order; junction bases with no gene match: 3. Germline V lookup: CDR1 LGHNA, CDR2 YNFKEQ. TCRdb reanalysed the reads using MiXCR and keeps one entry per CDR3 protein. The sample has 300,000 to 400,000 distinct CDR3 sequences, about 29% seen once. The sample comes from a study of T cell repertoires in cytomegalovirus infection. Study-wide results and caveats: Carriers of CMV plus the relevant HLA were identified by cumulative public TCR beta family frequency.

This rearrangement joins TRBV4-2 to TRBJ2-1; 11 bases agree with TRBD2. This material consisted of cultured PBMCs, taken from culture after CMV antigen stimulation. The source of this sequence is a human donor in good health (CMV status not recorded). Some clones in this sample may be carry-over from other donors' samples. CDR3 protein: CASSQTSGMNNEQFF. The DNA of the CDR3 is TGTGCCAGCAGCCAGACTAGCGGGATGAACAATGAGCAGTTCTTC.